Shown below are 11 T cell receptor beta chains from a single sample sequenced in a study of OX40 agonist ivuxolimab in advanced cancers. This table comes from immunoSEQ multiplex PCR, and its TCRdb copy is limited to in-frame clones, with some not included. The sample carries fewer than 55,000 clones, approximately 87% recorded once. The sample was CD4+ or CD8+ T cells sorted from blood, taken in a trial of the OX40 agonist ivuxolimab. The receptors originated from an adult with an advanced solid tumor such as melanoma, head and neck, liver or kidney cancer.

The V gene is TRBV5-6, the J gene TRBJ2-7; no clear D. Germline CDR1 SGHDT, CDR2 YYEEEE. Trimming left V 0 bases short and J 2 bases short, with 12 bases between. The length of the CDR3 is 15 residues. This CDR3 is CASSLAGLIPYEQYF. The CDR3 DNA follows: TGTGCCAGCAGCTTGGCCGGGCTAATACCCTACGAGCAGTACTTC.

Notes on this clone: The junction differs from germline at one of its ends, possibly a read error. This chain connects TRBV10-3 to TRBJ1-5; no definite D call. The V gene's germline CDR1 is ENHRY and CDR2 SYGVKD. The CDR3 sequence is 13 residues long. The CDR3, as DNA: TGTGCCATCAGGGAGTATAGCAATCAGCCCCAGCATTTT. Amino acids: CAIREYSNQPQHF.

The chain links TRBV10-3 to TRBJ1-3, with D hard to call. This CDR3 has 14 amino acids. Germline lookup yields CDR1 ENHRY and CDR2 SYGVKD. The V end was cut by 2 bases, the J end by 0 bases, with 5 bases between. The CDR3 reads CAISEGSSGNTIYF. The CDR3 DNA reads as TGTGCCATCAGTGAGGGGTCCTCTGGAAACACCATATATTTT.

The gene calls are TRBV6-7 and TRBJ2-7; 10 bases line up with TRBD2. TRBV6-7 is an open reading frame whose function is uncertain. The CDR3 has 14 amino acids. V gave up 9 bases and J gave up 2 bases; unmatched junction bases: 7. The CDR3 region is CASPRLAGAYEQYF. CDR3 bases: TGTGCCAGTCCTCGTCTAGCGGGAGCCTACGAGCAGTACTTC.

CDR3 protein: CASRSEGDSPLHF. The CDR3 DNA follows: TGCGCCAGCAGATCGGAAGGGGATTCACCCCTCCACTTT. V and J are TRBV5-1 and TRBJ1-6, with D perhaps matching TRBD1 (5 bases). The germline gives CDR1 SGHRS, CDR2 YFSETQ. The CDR3 totals 13 residues. Trimming took 5 bases from V and 8 from J, leaving 11 bases between them.

This chain links TRBV30 with TRBJ2-1; TRBD2 agrees at 9 bases. Germline V gene lookup returns CDR1 GTSNPN and CDR2 SVGIG (reference sequence). V gave up 3 bases and J gave up 7 bases; unmatched junction bases: 7. This CDR3 has 14 residues. The CDR3 coding sequence is TGTGCCTGGAGCTTAGCGGGAGAGGTAAATGAGCAGTTCTTC. It is translated as CAWSLAGEVNEQFF.

Regarding this clone: Other DNA sequences in this sample translate to the same CDR3. V usage is TRBV6-5 and J usage is TRBJ2-6, with D perhaps matching TRBD1 (5 bases). Germline CDR1 is MNHEY and CDR2 is SVGAGI. Trimming left V 0 bases short and J 2 bases short, with 8 bases between. The CDR3 consists of 16 residues. CDR3 nucleotide sequence: TGTGCCAGCAGTTACTCGGGGCAGGCTGGGGCCAACGTCCTGACTTTC. Protein sequence: CASSYSGQAGANVLTF.

This chain uses TRBV2 with TRBJ2-2, with 7 bases fitting TRBD2. This CDR3 is built from 17 residues. Germline CDR1 is SNHLY and CDR2 is FYNNEI. Germline trimming cut 7 bases from V and 0 bases from J; bases unmatched to any gene: 11. This chain's CDR3 is CASNRRTGTTNTGELFF. The CDR3, as DNA: TGTGCCAGCAATCGACGGACCGGGACTACGAACACCGGGGAGCTGTTTTTT.

This chain uses TRBV18 with TRBJ2-7; possibly TRBD2 for D (5 bases). This CDR3 comprises 14 residues. Germline CDR1 is KGHSH and CDR2 is LQKENI. Trimming took off 3 bases at V and 3 bases at J, with 12 bases between the two ends. The CDR3 DNA reads TGTGCCAGCTCACCCGCGGGTAACAACTACGAGCAGTACTTC. It specifies CASSPAGNNYEQYF.

The chain recombines TRBV7-8 with TRBJ1-2, with D unclear. Germline V gene sequence: CDR1 SGHVS, CDR2 FQNEAQ. The CDR3 loop spans 17 amino acids. Trimming removed 5 bases from V and 0 bases from J, with 19 bases in between. Written as DNA, the CDR3 is TGTGCCAGCAGCCCCTTCAACGGCCTTAAGGCTAACTATGGCTACACCTTC. Its translation is CASSPFNGLKANYGYTF.

The chain has TRBV7-9 and TRBJ2-2; D perhaps matches TRBD2 (6 bases). The CDR3 length is 15 residues. Trimming cost V 3 bases and J 0 bases, with 8 bases left between them. Germline assignment: CDR1 SEHNR and CDR2 FQNEAQ (reference sequence). The CDR3 DNA reads TGTGCCAGCAGCTTGGGGACTCCGAACACCGGGGAGCTGTTTTTT. Protein product: CASSLGTPNTGELFF.